The 22 T cell receptor beta chains reported below all come from one sample, sequenced in a study of regulatory T cells in long-lasting Graves disease. The time point was: persistent/refractory GD, antithyroid drugs over 5 years with positive TRAb. TCR sequences were obtained from RNA taken from PBMCs. Arm-PCR of CDR3 regions with iRepertoire HTBI primers generated TCR beta libraries. TCRdb ran MiXCR on the multiplex PCR reads and lists one entry per CDR3 protein. The sample holds fewer than 550,000 distinct CDR3 sequences, under 25% seen once. The material sequenced was peripheral blood mononuclear cells (PBMCs), taken when the disease was refractory, from a patient treated with antithyroid drugs. These receptors were taken from a female donor with Graves disease.

This clonotype has at least ten counts. The rearrangement joins TRBV28 to TRBJ1-2; the D is unclear. The CDR3 spans 13 residues. Germline V CDR1 and CDR2: MDHEN, SYDVKM. V shed 7 bases and J shed 4 bases, with 13 bases lying between them. CDR3 in amino acids: CASNPALGYGYTF. The CDR3 DNA is TGTGCCAGCAACCCGGCTTTGGGCTATGGCTACACCTTC.

J is TRBJ2-1 and V is TRBV12-3 or TRBV12-4; TRBD1 matches 11 bases. Unmatched junction bases numbered 8, after V lost 5 bases and J lost 5 bases. The CDR3 has 16 amino acids. CDR3 protein: CASSIRDRGGNNEQFF. CDR3 bases: TGTGCCAGCAGTATACGGGACAGGGGGGGGAACAATGAGCAGTTCTTC.

This clonotype was counted ten times or more. V usage is TRBV28 and J usage is TRBJ1-1; D might be TRBD1 (6 bases). CDR1 and CDR2 from the germline V gene are MDHEN and SYDVKM. This CDR3 is built from 15 residues. Between the trimmed V and J ends, which lost 6 bases and 0 bases, there was a span of 14 bases. CDR3 coding DNA: TGTGCCAGCAGATACGGACAGCCGATGAACACTGAAGCTTTCTTT. Amino acid sequence: CASRYGQPMNTEAFF.

This clonotype showed up many times. The gene calls are TRBV27 and TRBJ2-2; 8 bases agree with TRBD2. CDR1 MNHEY and CDR2 SMNVEV come from the germline V gene (reference sequence). The J segment lost 5 bases and the V segment lost 1 base, leaving 9 bases of the junction unmatched. The CDR3 is 17 amino acids. Written as DNA, the CDR3 is TGTGCCAGCAGTTTATTAGTGCGGGGGGCTGATACCGGGGAGCTGTTTTTT. Translating it yields CASSLLVRGADTGELFF.

Of note for this clonotype: A much larger clone differs by one base, so this may be a read error. The V call is TRBV11-2, the J call TRBJ2-4; D gene uncertain. The V and J ends lost 5 bases and 2 bases respectively, with 19 bases between them. Germline-derived CDR1 and CDR2 are SGHAT and FQNNGV. The length of the CDR3 is 17 residues. CDR3 amino acids: CASSGIIGSGPKNIQYF. CDR3 DNA: TGTGCCAGCAGCGGAATTATTGGTAGTGGACCCAAAAACATTCAGTACTTC.

This clonotype was found many times. The genes are TRBV12-3 or TRBV12-4 and TRBJ2-7, with TRBD1 matching 10 bases. CDR3 length: 13 amino acids. With V trimmed by 5 bases and J by 2 bases, 0 bases remained unmatched. CDR3 sequence (DNA): TGTGCCAGCAGTGGGACAGGGGCCTACGAGCAGTACTTC. Residues: CASSGTGAYEQYF.

This clonotype was seen ten or more times. V usage is TRBV28 and J usage is TRBJ2-5; 9 positions agree with TRBD2. The germline V gene has CDR1 MDHEN and CDR2 SYDVKM. The CDR3 sequence is 16 residues long. Unmatched junction bases numbered 7, after V lost 2 bases and J lost 3 bases. DNA of the CDR3: TGTGCCAGCAGTTTACGACTAGCGGCCGCTGAAGAGACCCAGTACTTC. Protein: CASSLRLAAAEETQYF.

This clonotype occurred many times. This chain connects TRBV6-2 or TRBV6-3 to TRBJ1-5, with a tentative D call TRBD1 (6 bases). Germline assignment: CDR1 MNHEY and CDR2 SVGEGT. This CDR3 contains 17 residues. The germline V and J ends were trimmed by 6 bases and 4 bases, with 22 bases remaining between them. The CDR3 DNA is TGTGCCAGCAGCCATGAGAACCCGGGACAAGGGAATCAGCCCCAGCATTTT. Amino acid sequence: CASSHENPGQGNQPQHF.

This sequence joins TRBV28 and TRBJ1-4, with 9 bases that match TRBD1. Trimming removed 2 bases from V and 7 bases from J; junction bases left unmatched: 11. CDR1 and CDR2 from the germline V gene are MDHEN and SYDVKM. The CDR3 is made up of 17 amino acids. DNA of the CDR3: TGTGCCAGCAGTTTAGTGACAGGGGGTCTAGTTGGTGAAAAACTGTTTTTT. Its protein product is CASSLVTGGLVGEKLFF.

This clonotype has just one count. This chain joins TRBV7-2 and TRBJ2-1; 8 positions match TRBD1. Germline values: CDR1 SGHTA, CDR2 FQGNSA. This CDR3 comprises 17 residues. Unmatched junction bases numbered 16, after V lost 5 bases and J lost 7 bases. The CDR3 DNA follows: TGTGCCAGCAGCGTCCTCCCCGGGACAGGCCCTCGGAATGAGCAGTTCTTC. It specifies CASSVLPGTGPRNEQFF.

This clonotype appeared many times. The genes are TRBV28 and TRBJ2-7, with D possibly being TRBD2 (7 bases). CDR3 length equals 16 residues. Trimming took 5 bases from V and 2 from J, leaving 19 bases between them. Germline V gene lookup returns CDR1 MDHEN and CDR2 SYDVKM. The CDR3 nucleotides are TGTGCCAGCAGTCCCAGTGGGGGGGCAAGTCCCTACGAGCAGTACTTC. It yields the protein CASSPSGGASPYEQYF.

The chain has TRBV7-9 and TRBJ2-1, with D perhaps matching TRBD1 (5 bases). CDR1 and CDR2 from the germline V gene are SEHNR and FQNEAQ (reference sequence). The CDR3 length is 17 residues. Trimming took off 1 base at V and 2 bases at J, with 15 bases between the two ends. The CDR3 DNA reads TGTGCCAGCAGCTTAGAGGGAAAGGGGCAGGCCTACAATGAGCAGTTCTTC. Translation: CASSLEGKGQAYNEQFF.

In its sample, this clonotype was seen many times. The genes are TRBV2 and TRBJ1-1; D gene ambiguous. Trimming stripped 8 bases from V and 7 bases from J, with 11 bases between. From germline, CDR1 is SNHLY and CDR2 FYNNEI. This CDR3 has 11 amino acids. The CDR3 sequence: CASLDGLEAFF. Written as DNA, the CDR3 is TGTGCCAGCCTGGATGGCCTTGAAGCTTTCTTT.

This clonotype has at least ten counts. A read error may account for a junction end that differs from germline. CDR3 in amino acids: CASSLGLAETQYF. CDR3 sequence (DNA): TGTGCTAGCAGCTTAGGTCTAGCGGAGACCCAGTACTTC. The chain links TRBV7-7 to TRBJ2-5, with D perhaps TRBD2 (6 bases). Germline CDR1 SSHAT, CDR2 FNYEAQ (reference sequence). There are 13 residues in the CDR3.

This clonotype was seen a handful of times. The J gene is TRBJ2-1, the V gene TRBV12-3 or TRBV12-4; 9 nucleotides agree with TRBD1. V lost 7 bases, J lost 16 bases, and 14 bases stayed unmatched. The length of the CDR3 is 13 residues. The CDR3 nucleotides are TGTGCCAGCACTGGACAGGGGAAAGGGGTTCAATTCTTC. This codes for CASTGQGKGVQFF.

This clonotype was seen at least ten times. Its ends do not fully match the called genes, so a read error is possible. The CDR3: CASSLSGVQETQYF. The CDR3 nucleotides are TGTGCCAGCAGCTTATCGGGGGTCCAAGAGACCCAGTACTTC. The V gene is TRBV28, the J gene TRBJ2-5, with D perhaps matching TRBD2 (6 bases). The germline V gene has CDR1 MDHEN and CDR2 SYDVKM. The CDR3 length is 14 residues.

Here the CDR3 reads CASSPWGQGDGGGELFF. The DNA of the CDR3 is TGTGCCAGCAGCCCCTGGGGACAGGGTGACGGAGGCGGGGAGCTGTTTTTT. The V and J genes are TRBV7-9 and TRBJ2-2; 9 nucleotides agree with TRBD1. Germline V gene lookup returns CDR1 SEHNR and CDR2 FQNEAQ (reference sequence). The CDR3 consists of 17 residues. Trimming at V came to 5 bases and at J to 7 bases, leaving 14 bases not matched to a gene.

The chain employs TRBV6-2 or TRBV6-3 and TRBJ2-7; no definite D call. This CDR3 has 15 residues. Germline CDR1 is MNHEY and CDR2 is SVGEGT. V gave up 2 bases and J gave up 5 bases, with 16 bases separating them. The CDR3 here is CASSYNPPPPHEQYF. The CDR3 nucleotides are TGTGCCAGCAGTTACAACCCCCCCCCCCCCCACGAGCAGTACTTC.

The chain uses TRBV29-1 and TRBJ1-5; D is ambiguous. Germline V gene lookup returns CDR1 SQVTM and CDR2 ANQGSEA. The CDR3 length is 13 residues. V lost 4 bases and J 1 base, leaving 8 bases between the germline ends. The CDR3 DNA is TGCAGCGTTGTATTCGGGAGCAATCAGCCCCAGCATTTT. Protein sequence: CSVVFGSNQPQHF.

This clonotype was seen at least ten times. The chain links TRBV6-1 to TRBJ2-7; TRBD2 agrees at 11 bases. Losses at the gene ends were 6 bases for V and 3 bases for J; bases not matched to a gene: 7. The germline V gene has CDR1 MNHNS and CDR2 SASEGT. The CDR3 has 15 residues. The CDR3 DNA reads TGTGCCAGCAGACAACTAGCGGGAGAGGGCTACGAGCAGTACTTC. This gives the protein CASRQLAGEGYEQYF.

As for this clonotype: One end of the junction varies from germline; a read error may be responsible. This chain links TRBV7-7 with TRBJ2-1, with D possibly TRBD2 on 6 matching bases. CDR3 size: 14 residues. Germline assignment: CDR1 SSHAT and CDR2 FNYEAQ (reference sequence). The CDR3 reads CASSKGPSAGEQFF. CDR3 DNA sequence: TGTGCTAGCAGCAAAGGGCCTAGCGCGGGAGAGCAGTTCTTC. The variable domain in full, with the rest retrieved from reference TRBV7-7 and TRBJ2-1, is GAGVSQSPRYKVTKRGQDVTLRCDPISSHATLYWYQQALGQGPEFLTYFNYEAQPDKSGLPSDRFSAERPEGSISTLTIQRTEQRDSAMYRCASSKGPSAGEQFFGPGTRLTVL.

This chain links TRBV11-2 with TRBJ1-3, with 7 bases aligning to TRBD1. Germline V CDR1 and CDR2: SGHAT, FQNNGV. The V segment lost 0 bases and the J segment 4 bases; nucleotides outside the gene matches: 6. The CDR3 is 16 amino acids. As DNA, the CDR3 is TGTGCCAGCAGCTTAGAAGCGACAGGGCCAGGAAACACCATATATTTT. Translation: CASSLEATGPGNTIYF.